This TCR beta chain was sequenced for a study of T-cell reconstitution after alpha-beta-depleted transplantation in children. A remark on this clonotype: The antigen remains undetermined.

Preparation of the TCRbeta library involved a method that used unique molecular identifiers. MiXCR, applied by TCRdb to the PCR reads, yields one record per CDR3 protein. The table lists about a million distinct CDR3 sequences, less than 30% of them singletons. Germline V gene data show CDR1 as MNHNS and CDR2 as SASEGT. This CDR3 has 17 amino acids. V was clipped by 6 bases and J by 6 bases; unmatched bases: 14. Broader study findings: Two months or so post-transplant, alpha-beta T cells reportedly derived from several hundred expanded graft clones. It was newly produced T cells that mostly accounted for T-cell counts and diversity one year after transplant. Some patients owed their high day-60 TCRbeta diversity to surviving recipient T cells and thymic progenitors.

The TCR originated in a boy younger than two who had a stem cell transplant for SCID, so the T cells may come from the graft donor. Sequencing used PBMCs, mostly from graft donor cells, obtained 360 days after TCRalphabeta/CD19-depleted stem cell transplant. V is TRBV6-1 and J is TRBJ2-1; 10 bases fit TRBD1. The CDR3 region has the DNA TGTGCCAGCAGAACCTATGGGTCGGGACAGGGGTTCAATGAGCAGTTCTTC. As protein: CASRTYGSGQGFNEQFF.